What follows is one TCR beta chain and its context. Antigen specificity is unknown. This sample was included in a study of T cell responses to AZD1222 COVID-19 vaccine. Study as a whole: Pooling was applied to second doses at about 4 or about 12 weeks.

Findings and caveats of the study: Breadth and depth of Spike-specific TCRs rose after two AZD1222 doses.

V lost 5 bases, J lost 5 bases, and 12 bases lay in between. The germline gives CDR1 LNHDA, CDR2 SQIVND (reference sequence). The length of the CDR3 is 13 residues. The method was immunoSEQ multiplex PCR; TCRdb's version includes in-frame clones alone and lacks a portion of them. The sample comprises 150,000 to 200,000 clones, just over 90% of which are singletons, and roughly 3.1% rests with the top ten. The sample consisted of peripheral blood, taken on day 0 of AZD1222 vaccination. The chain employs TRBV19 and TRBJ1-1, with a possible D match to TRBD1 (6 bases). The source of this sequence is an adult in good health. The chain's CDR3 is CASSGGARTEAFF. The CDR3 coding sequence is TGTGCCAGTAGTGGGGGCGCTCGGACTGAAGCTTTCTTT.